Below, 23 T cell receptor beta chains from the same sample are listed, as sequenced in a study of shared clonotypes between healthy human individuals. TCRdb keeps only in-frame clones here, not all; method: immunoSEQ multiplex PCR. The sample shows about half a million clones, 70% to 80% of them seen only once. Source material: PBMCs. Receptor source: a woman aged 40 to 50 in good health. Some clones in this sample may be carry-over from other donors' samples.

This clone appeared once. This chain links TRBV10-2 with TRBJ2-1; 11 nucleotides align to TRBD2. V lost 4 bases and J lost 9; bases outside the gene matches: 5. CDR3 size: 14 residues. The germline CDR1 and CDR2 sequences are WSHSY and SAAADI. CDR3 in DNA: TGCGCCAGCAGTGGGGCTAGCGGGAGGACTGAGCAGTTCTTC. Its protein product is CASSGASGRTEQFF.

Comments on this clone: Compared with germline, one end of the junction differs, possibly owing to a read error. The chain couples TRBV29-1 to TRBJ2-1; 11 bases are a match to TRBD2. The CDR3 loop spans 15 amino acids. CDR1 and CDR2 (germline): SQVTM, ANQGSEA. The CDR3: CSVEDSGRADNEQFF. In nucleotides, the CDR3 is TGCAGCGTCGAAGATAGCGGGAGGGCGGACAATGAGCAGTTCTTC.

About this clone itself: Possible read error: a much larger clone is one base away. The chain uses TRBV5-6 and TRBJ2-6, with 7 positions matching TRBD2. CDR1 and CDR2 from the germline V gene are SGHDT and YYEEEE. This CDR3 has 15 amino acids. With 3 bases clipped from V and 0 bases from J, the junction kept 0 bases outside the gene matches. The CDR3 DNA reads TGTGCCAGCAGCTGGGGGGGCTCTGGGGCCAACGTCCTGACTTTC. The encoded protein is CASSWGGSGANVLTF. Full variable domain (rest looked up from reference TRBV5-6 and TRBJ2-6): DAGVTQSPTHLIKTRGQQVTLRCSPKSGHDTVSWYQQALGQGPQFIFQYYEEEERQRGNFPDRFSGHQFPNYSSELNVNALLLGDSALYLCASSWGGSGANVLTFGAGSRLTVL.

The V call is TRBV28, the J call TRBJ1-5; 9 bases agree with TRBD1. Germline V gene lookup returns CDR1 MDHEN and CDR2 SYDVKM. The CDR3 has 14 residues. The V segment lost 6 bases and the J segment 6 bases; nucleotides outside the gene matches: 6. The CDR3 DNA is TGTGCCAGCAGACGGGACAGGGAGGTTCAGCCCCAGCATTTT. As protein: CASRRDREVQPQHF.

V usage is TRBV11-2 and J usage is TRBJ2-7; 7 nucleotides align to TRBD1. Per the germline V gene, CDR1 is SGHAT and CDR2 is FQNNGV. Trimming took 5 bases from V and 0 from J; bases not matched to a gene: 10. This CDR3 contains 16 residues. CDR3 in DNA: TGTGCCAGCAGCCCCCACAGGGGACGAAACTCCTACGAGCAGTACTTC. This encodes CASSPHRGRNSYEQYF.

This clone was seen a handful of times. The chain uses TRBV30 and TRBJ1-3; 8 nucleotides match TRBD1. CDR3 length: 15 amino acids. Germline V gene lookup returns CDR1 GTSNPN and CDR2 SVGIG (reference sequence). Trimming took 0 bases from V and 6 from J; bases not matched to a gene: 7. The CDR3, as DNA: TGTGCCTGGAGTGTACGTGACAGGGGAAAAAACACCATATATTTT. This encodes CAWSVRDRGKNTIYF.

V is TRBV10-3 and J is TRBJ2-7, with 7 bases identical to TRBD1. CDR3 length equals 14 residues. The germline gives CDR1 ENHRY, CDR2 SYGVKD. Trimming took 8 bases from V and 4 from J; bases not matched to a gene: 11. The CDR3 DNA sequence: TGTGCCATCCACCCCGGGACAGTGACGTACGAGCAGTACTTC. Its translation: CAIHPGTVTYEQYF.

Points on this clone: It differs at one base from a far larger clone, so likely a read error. Other nucleotide sequences from this sample produce the same CDR3. The chain combines TRBV30 with TRBJ1-3; D not resolved. CDR3 length: 12 amino acids. With 4 bases removed from V and 4 bases from J, the gap between germline ends came to 8 bases. Germline loops: CDR1 GTSNPN, CDR2 SVGIG (reference sequence). Here the CDR3 DNA reads TGTGCCTGGAACCCGAGCGGAAACACCATATATTTT. It specifies CAWNPSGNTIYF.

The chain links TRBV30 to TRBJ2-5, with D perhaps TRBD2 (6 bases). Judging by the DNA end, TRBJ2-7 fits better; the J call may be wrong. This CDR3 comprises 16 residues. Germline assignment: CDR1 GTSNPN and CDR2 SVGIG (reference sequence). The CDR3 coding sequence is TGTGCCTGGAGCAGCATTAGCGGCAGTACGGGCTACGAGCAGTACTTC. Translating gives CAWSSISGSTGYEQYF.

This clone was observed at least ten times. The same CDR3 is also encoded by other DNA sequences in this sample. The V gene is TRBV5-5, the J gene TRBJ1-4, with 11 bases aligning to TRBD1. CDR1 and CDR2 from the germline V gene are SGHKS and YYEKEE (reference sequence). After removal of 1 base from V and 12 bases from J, the junction contained 5 bases not matched to a gene. CDR3 length: 14 residues. CDR3 DNA: TGTGCCAGCAGCTTGTCCCAGGGACAGGGGGAACTGTTTTTT. Protein sequence: CASSLSQGQGELFF.

The rearrangement joins TRBV7-8 to TRBJ2-1; no reliable D call. Between the trimmed V and J ends, which lost 2 bases and 7 bases, there was a span of 12 bases. The CDR3 is 14 amino acids. In germline, CDR1 is SGHVS, CDR2 FQNEAQ. The CDR3 bases are TGTGCCAGCAGCTTACTTACCATCCGGAATGAGCAGTTCTTC. This sequence encodes CASSLLTIRNEQFF. The complete variable domain, with remaining parts taken from reference TRBV7-8 and TRBJ2-1, reads GAGVSQSPRYKVAKRGQDVALRCDPISGHVSLFWYQQALGQGPEFLTYFQNEAQLDKSGLPSDRFFAERPEGSVSTLKIQRTQQEDSAVYLCASSLLTIRNEQFFGPGTRLTVL.

The rearrangement uses TRBV30 and TRBJ2-2; a possible D gene is TRBD1 (6 bases). Per the germline V gene, CDR1 is GTSNPN and CDR2 is SVGIG (reference sequence). This CDR3 spans 17 amino acids. Trimming took 5 bases from V and 1 from J, leaving 20 bases between them. In nucleotides, the CDR3 is TGTGCCTGGCCCATTAAGGGACACTCACTGAACACCGGGGAGCTGTTTTTT. Translation gives CAWPIKGHSLNTGELFF.

This CDR3 is CASSLGGRQETQYF. Here the CDR3 DNA reads TGTGCCAGCAGCTTAGGCGGGAGGCAAGAGACCCAGTACTTC. The genes are TRBV7-2 and TRBJ2-5; TRBD2 aligns across 8 bases. Germline trimming cut 1 base from V and 2 bases from J; bases unmatched to any gene: 0. Germline-derived CDR1 and CDR2 are SGHTA and FQGNSA. There are 14 residues in the CDR3.

Regarding this clone: A much bigger clone sits one base away, suggesting this may be a read error. The chain recombines TRBV5-1 with TRBJ2-1, with 12 bases aligning to TRBD2. CDR1 is SGHRS and CDR2 is YFSETQ in the germline V gene. J was trimmed by 9 bases and V by 0 bases; bases with no gene match: 7. This CDR3 region has 16 residues. CDR3 sequence: CASSLAPSGRVSEQFF. DNA for the CDR3: TGCGCCAGCAGCTTGGCACCTAGCGGGAGGGTCAGTGAGCAGTTCTTC. Together with reference TRBV5-1 and TRBJ2-1, the CDR3 gives the full variable domain: KAGVTQTPRYLIKTRGQQVTLSCSPISGHRSVSWYQQTPGQGLQFLFEYFSETQRNKGNFPGRFSGRQFSNSRSEMNVSTLELGDSALYLCASSLAPSGRVSEQFFGPGTRLTVL.

The rearrangement uses TRBV25-1 and TRBJ2-3; D gene unclear. V was pared by 1 base and J by 4 bases, with 6 bases between. Germline values: CDR1 MGHDK, CDR2 SYGVNS. CDR3 length: 13 residues. CDR3 protein: CASSESGSDTQYF. The CDR3 coding sequence is TGTGCCAGCAGTGAATCAGGCTCAGATACGCAGTATTTT.

The chain links TRBV30 to TRBJ2-1; 11 bases are a match to TRBD2. CDR3 length equals 15 residues. Unmatched junction bases numbered 10, after V lost 3 bases and J lost 9 bases. Per germline, CDR1 GTSNPN and CDR2 SVGIG (reference sequence). The CDR3 here is CAWRVAGGWIGEQFF. The CDR3 nucleotides are TGTGCCTGGAGAGTAGCGGGAGGGTGGATCGGTGAGCAGTTCTTC. Full variable domain (remainder filled in from reference TRBV30 and TRBJ2-1): SQTIHQWPATLVQPVGSPLSLECTVEGTSNPNLYWYRQAAGRGLQLLFYSVGIGQISSEVPQNLSASRPQDRQFILSSKKLLLSDSGFYLCAWRVAGGWIGEQFFGPGTRLTVL.

With regard to this clone: This may stem from a read error, because a much larger clone lies one nucleotide away. This CDR3 reads CAWSVLDYGQYF. CDR3 bases: TGTGCCTGGAGTGTACTAGATTACGGGCAGTACTTC. The chain employs TRBV30 and TRBJ2-7; maybe TRBD2 (5 bases). CDR3 length: 12 amino acids. In germline, CDR1 is GTSNPN, CDR2 SVGIG (reference sequence).

The chain couples TRBV30 to TRBJ2-7; 9 positions agree with TRBD1. This CDR3 has 12 residues. J lost 3 bases, V lost 5 bases, and 2 bases had no gene match. Per the germline V gene, CDR1 is GTSNPN and CDR2 is SVGIG (reference sequence). Here the CDR3 DNA reads TGTGCCTGGGACAGGGGGAACTACGAGCAGTACTTC. Residues: CAWDRGNYEQYF.

Details on this clone: Distinct nucleotide sequences in the sample also encode this CDR3. The rearrangement uses TRBV18 and TRBJ1-1, with D perhaps matching TRBD1 (6 bases). The CDR3 covers 13 residues. The V gene's germline CDR1 is KGHSH and CDR2 LQKENI. Trimming stripped 2 bases from V and 7 bases from J, with 11 bases between. The CDR3 here is CASSPEGGGEAFF. The CDR3 DNA is TGTGCCAGCTCACCAGAGGGAGGGGGTGAAGCTTTCTTT.

V usage is TRBV6-5 and J usage is TRBJ1-6, with 7 bases aligning to TRBD1. Trimming cost V 6 bases and J 10 bases; bases outside gene matches: 9. The germline V gene has CDR1 MNHEY and CDR2 SVGAGI. The CDR3 covers 14 residues. CDR3 amino acids: CASRDRQGSSPLHF. CDR3 bases: TGTGCCAGCAGAGATCGACAGGGAAGCTCACCCCTCCACTTT.

This clone was picked up one time. J is TRBJ2-4 and V is TRBV9, with 7 bases lining up with TRBD2. CDR1 is SGDLS and CDR2 is YYNGEE in the germline V gene. CDR3 size: 14 residues. J lost 6 bases, V lost 0 bases, and 3 bases had no gene match. The chain's CDR3 is CASSVDGRSNIQYF. The CDR3 nucleotides read TGTGCCAGCAGCGTAGACGGGAGGTCAAACATTCAGTACTTC. Using reference TRBV9 and TRBJ2-4 for the parts outside the CDR3, the full variable domain is DSGVTQTPKHLITATGQRVTLRCSPRSGDLSVYWYQQSLDQGLQFLIQYYNGEERAKGNILERFSAQQFPDLHSELNLSSLELGDSALYFCASSVDGRSNIQYFGAGTRLSVL.

This chain links TRBV5-5 with TRBJ2-7, with TRBD1 matching over 7 bases. The CDR3 extends over 14 amino acids. The trim removed 6 bases at V and 5 bases at J, leaving 11 bases unmatched. Germline CDR1 is SGHKS and CDR2 is YYEKEE (reference sequence). The CDR3 protein is CASTAWGQGDEQYF. CDR3 DNA: TGTGCCAGCACCGCTTGGGGGCAGGGGGACGAGCAGTACTTC. Full variable domain (remainder filled in from reference TRBV5-5 and TRBJ2-7): DAGVTQSPTHLIKTRGQQVTLRCSPISGHKSVSWYQQVLGQGPQFIFQYYEKEERGRGNFPDRFSARQFPNYSSELNVNALLLGDSALYLCASTAWGQGDEQYFGPGTRLTVT.

This chain links TRBV7-8 with TRBJ2-3; D unclear. Germline V gene sequence: CDR1 SGHVS, CDR2 FQNEAQ. This CDR3 region has 16 residues. Trimming stripped 4 bases from V and 2 bases from J, with 16 bases between. CDR3 sequence: CASSSRRLGYTDTQYF. The CDR3 coding sequence is TGTGCCAGCAGCTCCCGACGTCTGGGATACACAGATACGCAGTATTTT.